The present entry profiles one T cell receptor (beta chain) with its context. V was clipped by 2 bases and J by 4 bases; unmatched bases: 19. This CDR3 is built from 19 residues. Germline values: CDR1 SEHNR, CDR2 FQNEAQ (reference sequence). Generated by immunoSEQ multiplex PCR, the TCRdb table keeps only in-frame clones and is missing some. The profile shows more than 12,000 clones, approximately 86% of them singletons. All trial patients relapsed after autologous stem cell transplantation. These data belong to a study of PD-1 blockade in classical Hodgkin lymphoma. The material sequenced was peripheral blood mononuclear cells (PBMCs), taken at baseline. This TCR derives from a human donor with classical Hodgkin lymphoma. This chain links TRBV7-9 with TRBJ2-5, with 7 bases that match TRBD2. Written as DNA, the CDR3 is TGTGCCAGCAGCTTACGTTGGTCTAGCGGAACCCCAGGTTCAGAGACCCAGTACTTC. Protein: CASSLRWSSGTPGSETQYF.